A single T cell receptor beta chain is shown here with its context. This sample stems from a study of tumor and adjacent non-tumor tissue in lung cancer. As for the study in general: Patients were aged about 31 to 85, ten or so men and about five women, stage I to III.

The library came from three nested PCR rounds adapted from ARM-PCR protocols. TCRdb reanalysed the multiplex PCR reads using MiXCR and keeps one entry per CDR3 protein. The data show 60,000 to 80,000 distinct CDR3 sequences, roughly 75% seen once. RNA was extracted from bulk tissue without any cell sorting. This non-tumor lung sample came from over 3 cm beyond the tumor edge. The V end lost 8 bases, the J end lost 5 bases, and 15 bases lay between the germline ends. The CDR3 totals 13 residues. The germline CDR1 and CDR2 sequences are ENHRY and SYGVKD. J is TRBJ1-1 and V is TRBV10-3, with D possibly being TRBD1 (6 bases). The sample consisted of distant non-tumor lung tissue. The TCR comes from a woman between 45 and 60 years old with non-small cell lung cancer. CDR3 amino acids: CAICVAQGTEAFF. The CDR3 DNA reads TGTGCCATCTGTGTAGCCCAGGGGACTGAAGCTTTCTTT.